This T cell receptor beta chain was recorded in a study of T-cell reconstitution after alpha-beta-depleted transplantation in children. Whole-study results and caveats: Reportedly, only several hundred clones from non-depleted graft cells drove alpha-beta T-cell counts at about two months. Most T-cell counts and diversity one year after the transplant came from T cells that were newly produced.

Library preparation (for TCRbeta) was performed with unique molecular identifiers. TCRdb used MiXCR to reprocess the PCR reads, holding one entry per CDR3 protein. The data show approximately 520,000 distinct CDR3 sequences, over 9.5% seen once. This clonotype was observed a handful of times. Its antigen is not known. The CDR3 extends over 16 amino acids. Trimming cost V 0 bases and J 4 bases, with 12 bases left between them. Germline CDR1 is LGHNA and CDR2 is YSLEER. The source is a female patient aged 2-10 years who had a stem cell transplant for aplastic anemia, so the T cells may come from the graft donor. The V and J genes are TRBV4-3 and TRBJ2-2, with a possible D match to TRBD1 (6 bases). Sequencing used PBMCs, mostly from graft donor cells, obtained 180 days after TCRalphabeta/CD19-depleted stem cell transplant. CDR3 sequence: CASSQDTGWATGELFF. The CDR3 region has the DNA TGCGCCAGCAGCCAAGATACAGGGTGGGCCACCGGGGAGCTGTTTTTT.